The present T cell receptor beta chain was sequenced within a study of human T cells and chemical hapten exposure. Study context: Sensitization was performed using 2% DPC on an approximately 2 cm by approximately 2 cm upper inner arm skin site. Patch tests applied 0.01% DPC to the upper back, read at 6 days.

Study conclusions and caveats: No alteration of TCRs above 1 in 1000 frequency was seen with DPC sensitization.

Comment on this clonotype: No antigen is known for it.

CDR1 is SNHLY and CDR2 is FYNNEI in the germline V gene. The CDR3 length is 13 residues. With 7 bases removed from V and 5 bases from J, the gap between germline ends came to 12 bases. TCRdb used MiXCR to reprocess the RACE reads, holding one entry per CDR3 protein. The data hold about 84,000 distinct CDR3 sequences, with roughly a tenth observed a single time. Time point defined: patch test 2, 6 weeks after DPC sensitization. Treatment in this sample: therapeutic diphenylcyclopropenone sensitization with weekly scalp DPC. This TCR was sampled from a woman in her 30s with alopecia areata. Some clones in this sample may be carry-over from other donors' samples. The chain uses TRBV2 and TRBJ2-4; a weak D match, TRBD1 (5 bases). The sample here was whole blood, taken in connection with sensitization to the hapten diphenylcyclopropenone (DPC). The CDR3 here is CASTEGVQNIQYF. The CDR3, as DNA: TGTGCCAGCACCGAAGGGGTGCAAAACATTCAGTACTTC.